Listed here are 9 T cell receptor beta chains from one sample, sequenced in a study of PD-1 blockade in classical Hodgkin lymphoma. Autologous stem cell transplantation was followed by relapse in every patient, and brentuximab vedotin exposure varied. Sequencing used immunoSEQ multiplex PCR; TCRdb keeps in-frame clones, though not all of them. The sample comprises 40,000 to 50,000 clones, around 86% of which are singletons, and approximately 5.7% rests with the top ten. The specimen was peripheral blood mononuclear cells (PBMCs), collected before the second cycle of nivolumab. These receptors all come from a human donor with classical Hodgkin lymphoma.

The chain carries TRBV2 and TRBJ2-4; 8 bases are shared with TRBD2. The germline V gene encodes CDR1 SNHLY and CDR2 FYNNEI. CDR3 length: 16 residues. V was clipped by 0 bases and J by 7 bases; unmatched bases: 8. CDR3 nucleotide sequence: TGTGCCAGCAGTGAAGCTGGGGGGACTAGTAACAACATTCAGTACTTC. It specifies CASSEAGGTSNNIQYF.

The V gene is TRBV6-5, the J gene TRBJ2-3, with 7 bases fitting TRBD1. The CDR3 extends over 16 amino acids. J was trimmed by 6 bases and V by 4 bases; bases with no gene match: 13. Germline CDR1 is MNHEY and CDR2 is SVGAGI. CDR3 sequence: CASSSTGTAPPDTQYF. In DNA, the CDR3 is TGTGCCAGCAGTTCGACCGGGACAGCCCCCCCCGATACGCAGTATTTT.

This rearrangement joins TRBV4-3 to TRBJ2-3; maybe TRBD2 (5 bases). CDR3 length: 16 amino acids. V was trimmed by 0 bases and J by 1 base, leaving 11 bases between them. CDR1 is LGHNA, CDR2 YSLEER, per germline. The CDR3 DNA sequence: TGCGCCAGCAGCCAAGAGAGCCTTAGCGGCACAGATACGCAGTATTTT. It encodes CASSQESLSGTDTQYF.

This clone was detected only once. The CDR3 DNA follows: TGTGCCAGCAGTGAATACAAGGGCGGGACCACTGAAGCTTTCTTT. Amino acid sequence: CASSEYKGGTTEAFF. V usage is TRBV25-1 and J usage is TRBJ1-1; TRBD1 is a possible D gene (5 bases). The V and J ends lost 0 bases and 4 bases respectively, with 12 bases between them. Germline CDR1 and CDR2: MGHDK and SYGVNS. This CDR3 spans 15 amino acids.

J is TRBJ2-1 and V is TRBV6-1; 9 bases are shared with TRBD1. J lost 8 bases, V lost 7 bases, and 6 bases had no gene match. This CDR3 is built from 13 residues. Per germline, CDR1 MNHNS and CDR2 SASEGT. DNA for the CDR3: TGTGCCAGCACGGGGACAGGGTTGCATGAGCAGTTCTTC. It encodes CASTGTGLHEQFF.

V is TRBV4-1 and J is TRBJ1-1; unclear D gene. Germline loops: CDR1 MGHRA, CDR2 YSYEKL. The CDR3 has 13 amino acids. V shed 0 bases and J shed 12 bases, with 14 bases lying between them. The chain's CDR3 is CASSQEGKGSTFF. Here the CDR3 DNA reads TGCGCCAGCAGCCAAGAAGGAAAGGGTTCAACTTTCTTT.

CDR3 DNA sequence: TGTGCCGCCGGGACTAGCGGGAGGTCCTCCTACGAGCAGTACTTC. It codes for CAAGTSGRSSYEQYF. The V and J genes are TRBV5-4 and TRBJ2-7, with 15 bases identical to TRBD2. Germline CDR1 and CDR2: SGHNT and YYREEE (reference sequence). The CDR3 covers 15 residues. Trimming took 10 bases from V and 0 from J; bases not matched to a gene: 5.

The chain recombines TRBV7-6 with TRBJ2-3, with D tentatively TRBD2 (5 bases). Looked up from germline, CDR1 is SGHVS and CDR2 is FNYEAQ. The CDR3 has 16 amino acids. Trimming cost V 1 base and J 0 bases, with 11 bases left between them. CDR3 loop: CASSLGLLGSTDTQYF. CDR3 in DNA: TGTGCCAGCAGCTTAGGATTACTAGGAAGCACAGATACGCAGTATTTT.

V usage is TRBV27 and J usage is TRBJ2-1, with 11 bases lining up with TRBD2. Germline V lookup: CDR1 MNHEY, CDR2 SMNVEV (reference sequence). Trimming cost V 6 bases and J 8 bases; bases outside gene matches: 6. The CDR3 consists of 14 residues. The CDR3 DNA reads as TGTGCCAGCAGGGTGATAGCGGGAGGGTATGAGCAGTTCTTC. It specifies CASRVIAGGYEQFF.